Given below is one TCR beta chain in context. The data were obtained in a study of T cell repertoires in ileal Crohn's disease. Time point of the sample: neoterminal ileum biopsy at postoperative endoscopy, about 6 months after surgery. Data came from immunoSEQ multiplex PCR; TCRdb stores just in-frame clones and leaves some out. Here the sample spans over 3,000 clones, around 85% being singletons. The CDR3 spans 15 residues. Germline V CDR1 and CDR2: SGHTA, FQGNSA. V lost 7 bases to trimming and J lost 2 bases, with 17 bases between them. What was sequenced was ileal tissue. This rearrangement joins TRBV7-2 to TRBJ2-5, with D possibly being TRBD1 (7 bases). This TCR came from an adult with Crohn's disease. The CDR3 DNA follows: TGTGCCAGCACTCACAACAGGGGAGGTCAAGAGACCCAGTACTTC. It yields the protein CASTHNRGGQETQYF.